The entry below describes one T cell receptor beta chain. The data were taken from a study of blood T cell repertoires in COVID-19. The V end lost 4 bases, the J end lost 6 bases, and 23 bases lay between the germline ends. The CDR3 sequence is 17 residues long. The V gene's germline CDR1 is MGHRA and CDR2 YSYEKL. Assay used: immunoSEQ multiplex PCR; TCRdb lists only in-frame clones, some missing. The sample holds some 220,000 clones, roughly 75% seen once. The sequencing input was peripheral blood. This sequence was found in a woman in her 70s with acute or convalescent COVID-19. The rearrangement links TRBV4-1 to TRBJ2-3; D is perhaps TRBD2 (5 bases). The CDR3 reads CASSPAGGLGLGDTQYF. The DNA for the CDR3 is TGCGCCAGCAGCCCAGCAGGTGGACTGGGGTTGGGCGATACGCAGTATTTT.